This T cell receptor (beta chain) was sequenced in a study of technical replicates of blood from a few donors. TCRdb's table, derived via immunoSEQ multiplex PCR, lists solely in-frame clones and lacks some. The sample has 55,000 to 75,000 clones, 92% seen once. V was trimmed by 3 bases and J by 2 bases, leaving 20 bases between them. The CDR3 runs 18 residues. Germline V lookup: CDR1 LNHDA, CDR2 SQIVND (reference sequence). This receptor was taken from a human donor in good health. The source material was T cells isolated from PBMCs. V gene TRBV19 combines with J gene TRBJ2-1, with TRBD2 as a possible D gene (6 bases). The CDR3 spells CASSIIGGDPIAYNEQFF. The DNA of the CDR3 is TGTGCCAGTAGTATTATCGGGGGAGACCCGATCGCCTACAATGAGCAGTTCTTC.